The T cell receptor (beta chain) under discussion was sequenced for a study of blood T cell repertoires in COVID-19 (dated by TCRdb to about 2020). Turning to the overall study: Samples from collaborators originated in the United States, Italy and Spain and spanned both the acute and convalescent phases of COVID-19. Where HLA class I and class II types were available, the types were taken from metadata supplied by the sample provider, not from assay-based typing. A de-identified subject ID, COVID-19 status, age in years and sex were almost always included in the sample metadata. The repertoires were made available in a free public database intended to serve as a resource for research on the immune response to SARS-CoV-2. The material from the prospective study consisted of cDNA or gDNA derived from T cells, B-cell-depleted T cells, or PBMCs. Samples were obtained from the ongoing ImmuneRACE study (first 160 participants) and from roughly 1,300 subjects provided by 6 global collaborators. The dataset comprised deeply sampled blood TCRbeta repertoires from subjects exposed to, actively infected with, or recovered from COVID-19.

The research as a whole found: How much clinical and demographic metadata was included differed by source and by participant, and the metadata was provided uncurated.

The immunoSEQ Assay, a bias-controlled multiplex PCR, was used to amplify TCRbeta CDR3 regions from genomic DNA. Turning to the authors' computational methods: The number of nucleated cells in each sample was estimated from the amplification of reference gene primers within the assay. To quantify the absolute abundance of each unique TCRbeta CDR3 rearrangement, sequence reads were collapsed and filtered. For each sample, productive Simpson clonality was calculated by taking the square root of Simpson's diversity index across productive rearrangements. In TCRdb, the immuneACCESS table is reduced to in-frame sequences with V and J assigned. These tables do not hold every clone; where another copy was compared, an unresolved V gene accounts for under half, and the others remain unexplained. That table furnishes V, J and clone size, whereas the DNA furnished D and trimming. The sample table holds roughly 500,000 clones, of which 89% were seen once. Of the sample, over 0.7% falls within the top ten clones.

CDR1 SGHDN and CDR2 FVKESK are derived from the germline V gene. V and J lose 3 bases and 0 bases, and a span of 18 bases separates them. The CDR3 numbers 18 residues from cysteine through phenylalanine. This entry keeps only the CDR3 DNA: 54 bases, framed from base 1. As for this clone: Its cognate antigen has yet to be identified. The input lacks base qualities; no much larger clone sits a single base away.

In Seattle, one collaborating source enrolled patients while the infection was active and tracked those patients longitudinally over the course of disease. Each collaborating institution followed its own protocols to collect whole blood in K2EDTA tubes. Collaborator samples were shipped for TCRbeta analysis as frozen whole blood, isolated PBMCs, or DNA extracted from either sample type. Material for sequencing was peripheral blood. The sequence was obtained from a man younger than 30 with COVID-19, enrolled during active disease. Rearrangement joined TRBV14 to TRBJ1-5, with no reliable assignment of the D segment. The DNA is as follows: TGTGCCAGCAGCCATGGGTTAGTGTTAGCCCATAGCAATCAGCCCCAGCATTTT. It encodes CASSHGLVLAHSNQPQHF. With the portions outside the CDR3 filled from the reference TRBV14 and TRBJ1-5 genes, the complete variable region becomes EAGVTQFPSHSVIEKGQTVTLRCDPISGHDNLYWYRRVMGKEIKFLLHFVKESKQDESGMPNNRFLAERTGGTYSTLKVQPAELEDSGVYFCASSHGLVLAHSNQPQHFGDGTRLSIL.